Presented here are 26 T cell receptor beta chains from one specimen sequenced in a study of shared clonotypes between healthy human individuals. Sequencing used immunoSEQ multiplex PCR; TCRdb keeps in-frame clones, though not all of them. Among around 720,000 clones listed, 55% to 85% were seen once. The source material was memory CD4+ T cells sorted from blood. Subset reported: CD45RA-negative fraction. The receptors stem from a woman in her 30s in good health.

As DNA, the CDR3 is TGTGCCAGCAGCTTAGGGACGGGGAGAGATACGCAGTATTTT. This codes for CASSLGTGRDTQYF. This chain uses TRBV7-3 with TRBJ2-3; tentatively, D is TRBD1 or TRBD2 (5 bases each). This CDR3 comprises 14 residues. The V gene's germline CDR1 is SGHTA and CDR2 FQGTGA. V was shortened by 2 bases and J by 5 bases, with 11 bases between the two germline ends.

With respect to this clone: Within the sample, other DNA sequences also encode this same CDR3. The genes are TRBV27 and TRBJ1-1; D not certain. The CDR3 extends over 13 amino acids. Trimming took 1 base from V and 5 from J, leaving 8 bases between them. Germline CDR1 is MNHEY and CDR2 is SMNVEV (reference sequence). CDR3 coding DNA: TGTGCCAGCAGTTTATTACCGGGGACTGAAGCTTTCTTT. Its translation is CASSLLPGTEAFF.

The CDR3 region is CASSGYSGTDEQFF. As DNA, the CDR3 is TGTGCCAGCAGTGGGTATAGCGGGACGGATGAGCAGTTCTTC. This chain uses TRBV6-5 with TRBJ2-1; 8 nucleotides align to TRBD2. V dropped 5 bases and J dropped 8; count of bases not matched to a gene: 8. The CDR3 is 14 amino acids. Germline CDR1 MNHEY, CDR2 SVGAGI.

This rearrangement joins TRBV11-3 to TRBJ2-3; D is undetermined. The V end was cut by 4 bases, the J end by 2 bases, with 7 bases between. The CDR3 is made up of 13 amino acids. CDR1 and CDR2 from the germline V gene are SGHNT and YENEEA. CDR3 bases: TGTGCCAGCAGCTCCACTCCCACAGATACGCAGTATTTT. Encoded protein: CASSSTPTDTQYF.

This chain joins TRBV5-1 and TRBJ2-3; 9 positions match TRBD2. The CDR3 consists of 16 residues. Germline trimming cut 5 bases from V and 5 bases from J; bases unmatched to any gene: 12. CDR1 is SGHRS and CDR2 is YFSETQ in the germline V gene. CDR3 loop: CASRGIAGVSGDTQYF. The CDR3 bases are TGCGCCAGCAGGGGGATAGCGGGAGTGAGTGGAGATACGCAGTATTTT.

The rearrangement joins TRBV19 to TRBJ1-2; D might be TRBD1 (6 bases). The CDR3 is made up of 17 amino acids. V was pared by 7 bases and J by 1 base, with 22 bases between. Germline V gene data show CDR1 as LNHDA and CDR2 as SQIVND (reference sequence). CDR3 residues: CASTPAGASAYNYGYTF. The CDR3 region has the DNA TGTGCCAGTACCCCGGCGGGGGCCTCGGCTTATAACTATGGCTACACCTTC.

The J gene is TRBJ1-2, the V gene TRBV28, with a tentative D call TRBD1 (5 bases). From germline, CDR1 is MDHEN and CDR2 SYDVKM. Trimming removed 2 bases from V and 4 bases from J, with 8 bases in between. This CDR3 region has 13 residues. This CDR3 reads CASSLTGVYGYTF. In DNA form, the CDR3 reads TGTGCCAGCAGTTTAACGGGGGTCTATGGCTACACCTTC.

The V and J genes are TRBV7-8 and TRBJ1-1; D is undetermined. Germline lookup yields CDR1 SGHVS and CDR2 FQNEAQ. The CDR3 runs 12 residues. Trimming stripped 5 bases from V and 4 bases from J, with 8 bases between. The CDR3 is CASSRDFTEAFF. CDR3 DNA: TGTGCCAGCAGCAGGGATTTCACTGAAGCTTTCTTT.

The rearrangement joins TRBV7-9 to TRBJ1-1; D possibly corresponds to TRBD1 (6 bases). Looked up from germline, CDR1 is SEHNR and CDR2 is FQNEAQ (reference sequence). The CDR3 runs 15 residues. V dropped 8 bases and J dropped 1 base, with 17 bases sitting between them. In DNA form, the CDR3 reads TGTGCCAGCCTTCGGGGCGGGGGCCGGAACACTGAAGCTTTCTTT. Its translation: CASLRGGGRNTEAFF.

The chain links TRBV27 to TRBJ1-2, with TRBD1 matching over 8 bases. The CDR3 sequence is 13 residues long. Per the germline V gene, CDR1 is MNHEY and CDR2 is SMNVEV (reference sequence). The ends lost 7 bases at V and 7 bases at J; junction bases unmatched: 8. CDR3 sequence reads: CASTDRGMGGYTF. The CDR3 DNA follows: TGTGCCAGCACCGACAGGGGTATGGGTGGCTACACCTTC.

The CDR3 nucleotides read TGTGCCATCAGTGAGTCGCGGGAGGGCTACGAGCAGTACTTC. This codes for CAISESREGYEQYF. This chain connects TRBV10-3 to TRBJ2-5; 9 bases fit TRBD2. The J call may be mistaken, given a closer DNA end match to TRBJ2-7. Germline V gene lookup returns CDR1 ENHRY and CDR2 SYGVKD. The CDR3 has 14 amino acids.

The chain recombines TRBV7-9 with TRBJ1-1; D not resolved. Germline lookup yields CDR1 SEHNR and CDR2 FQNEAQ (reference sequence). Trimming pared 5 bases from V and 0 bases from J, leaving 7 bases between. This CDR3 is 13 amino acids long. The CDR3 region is CASSQTLNTEAFF. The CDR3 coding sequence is TGTGCCAGCAGCCAAACCCTGAACACTGAAGCTTTCTTT.

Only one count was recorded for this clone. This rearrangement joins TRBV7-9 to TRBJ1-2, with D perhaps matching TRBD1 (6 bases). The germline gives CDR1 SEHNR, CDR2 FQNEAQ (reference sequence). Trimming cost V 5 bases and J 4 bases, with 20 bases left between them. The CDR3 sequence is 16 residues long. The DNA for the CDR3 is TGTGCCAGCAGCCTTATGGGGGGCAGACAGCTCTATGGCTACACCTTC. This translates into CASSLMGGRQLYGYTF.

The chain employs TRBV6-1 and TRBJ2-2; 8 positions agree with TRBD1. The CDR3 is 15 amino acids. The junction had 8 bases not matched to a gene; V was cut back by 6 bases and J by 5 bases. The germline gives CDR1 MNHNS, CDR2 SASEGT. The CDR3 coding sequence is TGTGCCAGCAGGGACAGGGCTTTTAATACCGGGGAGCTGTTTTTT. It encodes CASRDRAFNTGELFF.

Written as DNA, the CDR3 is TGCGCCAGCGGGACAGGGGCAAAATCCTACGAGCAGTACTTC. Translated, it gives CASGTGAKSYEQYF. V is TRBV10-1 and J is TRBJ2-7; 10 nucleotides match TRBD1. CDR3 length equals 14 residues. V gave up 8 bases and J gave up 1 base; unmatched junction bases: 5. Per germline, CDR1 WNHNN and CDR2 SYGVQD (reference sequence).

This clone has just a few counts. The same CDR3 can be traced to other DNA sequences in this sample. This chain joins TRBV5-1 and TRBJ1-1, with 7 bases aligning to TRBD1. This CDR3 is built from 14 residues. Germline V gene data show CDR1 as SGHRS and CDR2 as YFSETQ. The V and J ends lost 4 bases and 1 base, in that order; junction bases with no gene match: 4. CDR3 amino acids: CASSLTGANTEAFF. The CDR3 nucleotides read TGCGCCAGCAGCCTAACAGGGGCGAACACTGAAGCTTTCTTT.

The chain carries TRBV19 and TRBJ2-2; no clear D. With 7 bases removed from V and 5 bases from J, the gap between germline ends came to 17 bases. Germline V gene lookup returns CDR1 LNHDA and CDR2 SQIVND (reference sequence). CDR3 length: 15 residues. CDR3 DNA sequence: TGTGCCAGTAACCCCGGCCGGTGGAAGACCGGGGAGCTGTTTTTT. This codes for CASNPGRWKTGELFF.

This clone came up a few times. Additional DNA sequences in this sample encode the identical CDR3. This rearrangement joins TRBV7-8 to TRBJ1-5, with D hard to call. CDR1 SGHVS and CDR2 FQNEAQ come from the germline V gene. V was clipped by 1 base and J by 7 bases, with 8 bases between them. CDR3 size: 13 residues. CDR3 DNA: TGTGCCAGCAGCTTAGGTGGGAGGCAGCCCCAGCATTTT. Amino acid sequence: CASSLGGRQPQHF.

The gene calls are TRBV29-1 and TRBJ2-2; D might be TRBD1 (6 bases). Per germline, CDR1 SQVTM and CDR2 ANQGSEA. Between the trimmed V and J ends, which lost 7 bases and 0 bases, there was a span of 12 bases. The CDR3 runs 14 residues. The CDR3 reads CSALGQANTGELFF. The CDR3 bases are TGCAGCGCCCTGGGACAAGCGAACACCGGGGAGCTGTTTTTT.

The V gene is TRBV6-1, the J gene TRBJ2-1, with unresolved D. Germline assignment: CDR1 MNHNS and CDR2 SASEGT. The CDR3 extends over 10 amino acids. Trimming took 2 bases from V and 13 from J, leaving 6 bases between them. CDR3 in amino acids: CASSEYSQFF. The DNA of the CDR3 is TGTGCCAGCAGTGAATACTCCCAGTTCTTC.

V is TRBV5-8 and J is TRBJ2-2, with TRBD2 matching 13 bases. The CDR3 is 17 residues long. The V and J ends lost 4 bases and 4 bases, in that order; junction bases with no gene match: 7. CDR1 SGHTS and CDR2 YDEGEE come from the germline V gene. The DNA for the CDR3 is TGTGCCAGCAGCCGGACTAGCGGGAGTAGAGGCACCGGGGAGCTGTTTTTT. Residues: CASSRTSGSRGTGELFF.

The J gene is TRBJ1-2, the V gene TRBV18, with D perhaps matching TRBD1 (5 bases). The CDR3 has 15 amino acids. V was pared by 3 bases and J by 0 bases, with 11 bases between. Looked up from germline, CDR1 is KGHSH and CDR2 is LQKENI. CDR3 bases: TGTGCCAGCTCACCGTCGGGGACGGCTAACTATGGCTACACCTTC. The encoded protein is CASSPSGTANYGYTF.

CDR3 in DNA: TGTGCCAGTAGCCGAGGACAGGGGAATGGCAATGAGCAGTTCTTC. This gives the protein CASSRGQGNGNEQFF. The V and J genes are TRBV19 and TRBJ2-1; 9 bases match TRBD1. After removal of 6 bases from V and 6 bases from J, the junction contained 9 bases not matched to a gene. The CDR3 has 15 residues. The germline V gene has CDR1 LNHDA and CDR2 SQIVND (reference sequence).

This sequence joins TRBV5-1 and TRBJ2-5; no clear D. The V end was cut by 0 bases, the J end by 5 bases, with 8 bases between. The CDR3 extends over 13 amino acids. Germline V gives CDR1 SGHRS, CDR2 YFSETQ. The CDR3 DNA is TGCGCCAGCAGCTTGGAAGCTTGGGAGACCCAGTACTTC. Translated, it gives CASSLEAWETQYF.

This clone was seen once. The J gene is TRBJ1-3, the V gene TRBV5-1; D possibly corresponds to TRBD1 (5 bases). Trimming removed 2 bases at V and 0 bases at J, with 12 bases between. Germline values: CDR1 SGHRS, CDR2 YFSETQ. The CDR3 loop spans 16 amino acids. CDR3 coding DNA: TGCGCCAGCAGCTTCTCCTCGGGGGACTCTGGAAACACCATATATTTT. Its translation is CASSFSSGDSGNTIYF.

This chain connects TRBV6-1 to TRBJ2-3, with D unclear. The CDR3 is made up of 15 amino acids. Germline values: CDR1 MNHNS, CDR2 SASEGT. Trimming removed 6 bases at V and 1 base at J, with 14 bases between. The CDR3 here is CASSLRRGGTDTQYF. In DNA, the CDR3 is TGTGCCAGCAGCCTCCGGAGAGGCGGCACAGATACGCAGTATTTT.